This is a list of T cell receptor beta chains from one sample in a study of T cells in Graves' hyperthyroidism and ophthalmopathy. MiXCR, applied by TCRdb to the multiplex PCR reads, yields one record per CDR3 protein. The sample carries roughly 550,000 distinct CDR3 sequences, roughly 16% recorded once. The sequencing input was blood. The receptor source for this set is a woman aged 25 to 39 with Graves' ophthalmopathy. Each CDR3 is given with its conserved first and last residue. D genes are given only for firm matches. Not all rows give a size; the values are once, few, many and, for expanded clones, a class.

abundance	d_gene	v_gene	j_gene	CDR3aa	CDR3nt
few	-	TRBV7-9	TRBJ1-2	CASSLAPLAHGYTF	TGTGCCAGCAGCTTAGCGCCCCTGGCCCACGGCTACACCTTC
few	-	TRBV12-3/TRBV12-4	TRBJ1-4	CASSLSVFEKLFF	TGTGCCAGCAGTTTATCTGTGTTTGAAAAACTGTTTTTT
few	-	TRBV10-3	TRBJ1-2	CATSLSGHYTF	TGTGCCACCAGCCTGAGCGGGCACTACACCTTC
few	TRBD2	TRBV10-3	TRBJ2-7	CAISESGLAGSSGNEQYF	TGTGCCATCAGTGAGTCGGGGCTAGCGGGATCATCCGGGAACGAGCAGTACTTC
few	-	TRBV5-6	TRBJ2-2	CASSRDGDLINTGELFF	TGTGCCAGCAGCCGGGACGGCGACCTAATAAACACCGGGGAGCTGTTTTTT
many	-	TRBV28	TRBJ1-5	CASSSHLGSNQPQHF	TGTGCCAGCAGTTCCCATCTTGGCAGCAATCAGCCCCAGCATTTT
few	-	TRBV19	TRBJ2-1	CASSIAGASYNEQFF	TGTGCCAGTAGTATAGCGGGAGCCTCCTACAATGAGCAGTTCTTC
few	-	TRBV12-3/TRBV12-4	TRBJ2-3	CASRPSTSTDTQYF	TGTGCCAGCAGACCCAGTACTAGCACAGATACGCAGTATTTT
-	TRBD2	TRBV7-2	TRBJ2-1	CASSLKRGGTREYNEQFF	TGTGCCAGCAGCTTAAAGCGGGGGGGTACTAGGGAATACAATGAGCAGTTCTTC
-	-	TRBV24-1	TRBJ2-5	CATSDRKTQYF	TGTGCCACCAGTGACAGGAAGACCCAGTACTTC
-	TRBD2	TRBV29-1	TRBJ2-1	CTYGTSRNEQFF	TGCACCTACGGGACTAGCCGGAATGAGCAGTTCTTC
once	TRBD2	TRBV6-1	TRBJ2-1	CASSRTSGSEQFF	TGTGCCAGCAGTCGGACTAGCGGGAGTGAGCAGTTCTTC
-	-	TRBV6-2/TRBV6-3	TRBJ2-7	CASSPTIAGEQYF	TGTGCCAGCAGTCCAACCATAGCTGGCGAGCAGTACTTC
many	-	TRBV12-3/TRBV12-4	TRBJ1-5	CASSLKDRYQPQHF	TGTGCCAGCAGTTTAAAAGACAGGTACCAGCCCCAGCATTTT
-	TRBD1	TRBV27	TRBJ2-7	CASSSLTGQGIYEQYF	TGTGCCAGCAGTTCCCTCACGGGACAGGGTATCTACGAGCAGTACTTC
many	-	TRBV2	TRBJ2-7	CASGNYEQYF	TGTGCCAGCGGTAACTACGAGCAGTACTTC
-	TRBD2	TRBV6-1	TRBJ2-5	CASTETSGMYQEAQYF	TGTGCCAGCACCGAGACTAGCGGGATGTACCAAGAGGCCCAGTACTTC
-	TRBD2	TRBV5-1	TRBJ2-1	CASSHQGSSGSLPDNEQFF	TGCGCCAGCAGCCATCAAGGATCTAGCGGGAGCCTACCGGACAATGAGCAGTTCTTC
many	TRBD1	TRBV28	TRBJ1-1	CASRSDRGNTEAFF	TGTGCCAGCAGATCGGACAGGGGGAACACTGAAGCTTTCTTT
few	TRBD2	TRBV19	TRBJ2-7	CASSTREGTYEQYF	TGTGCCAGTAGTACCCGGGAGGGTACCTACGAGCAGTACTTC
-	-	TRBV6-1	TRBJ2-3	CASSSTGRGFKSTDTQYF	TGTGCCAGCAGTTCCACGGGCAGGGGCTTTAAAAGCACAGATACGCAGTATTTT
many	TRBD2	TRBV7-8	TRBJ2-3	CASSWRLAGVEDTQYF	TGTGCCAGCAGCTGGAGACTAGCGGGGGTTGAAGATACGCAGTATTTT
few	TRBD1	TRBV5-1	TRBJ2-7	CASSLTGGNYEQYF	TGCGCCAGCAGCTTGACAGGGGGAAACTACGAGCAGTACTTC
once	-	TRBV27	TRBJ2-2	CASCVRAGTGELFF	TGTGCCAGTTGCGTCAGGGCGGGCACCGGGGAGCTGTTTTTT
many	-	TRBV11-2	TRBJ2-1	CASSLDFDSYNEQFF	TGTGCCAGCAGCTTAGATTTCGACTCCTACAATGAGCAGTTCTTC
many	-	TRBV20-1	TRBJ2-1	CSASNRRVSYNEQFF	TGCAGTGCTAGTAACCGGAGGGTCTCCTACAATGAGCAGTTCTTC
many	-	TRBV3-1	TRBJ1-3	CASSQVPGLSGNTIYF	TGTGCCAGCAGCCAAGTCCCCGGACTCTCTGGAAACACCATATATTTT
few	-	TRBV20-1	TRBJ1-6	CSLPGGIRSPLRF	TGCAGTCTTCCGGGGGGAATACGTTCACCCCTCCGCTTT
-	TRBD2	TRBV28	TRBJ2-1	CASSLETSGRDNEQFF	TGTGCCAGCAGTTTAGAGACTAGCGGGAGGGACAATGAGCAGTTCTTC
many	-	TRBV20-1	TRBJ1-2	CSATGSTYGYTF	TGCAGTGCTACAGGGTCCACCTATGGCTACACCTTC
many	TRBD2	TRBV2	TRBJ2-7	CASSGLAGGFYEQYF	TGTGCCAGCAGTGGATTAGCGGGAGGGTTCTACGAGCAGTACTTC
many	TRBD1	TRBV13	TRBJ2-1	CASSPTGTGLRNEQFF	TGTGCCAGCAGTCCAACCGGGACAGGGCTTCGAAATGAGCAGTTCTTC
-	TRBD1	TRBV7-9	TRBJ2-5	CASSSTGTGGAETQYF	TGTGCCAGCAGCAGTACCGGGACAGGGGGCGCCGAGACCCAGTACTTC
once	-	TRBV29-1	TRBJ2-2	CSAQSPWGANTGELFF	TGCAGCGCCCAGTCCCCCTGGGGGGCGAACACCGGGGAGCTGTTTTTT
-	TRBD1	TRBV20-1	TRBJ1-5	CSALVLTGGSNQPQHF	TGCAGTGCCCTGGTGTTGACAGGGGGAAGCAATCAGCCCCAGCATTTT